This TCR beta chain was sequenced during a study of T cell changes during pregnancy in multiple sclerosis. Produced via immunoSEQ multiplex PCR; TCRdb's table is partial and in-frame only. The sample contains 100,000 or so clones, almost 95% of which appear only once. The V and J ends lost 2 bases and 6 bases, in that order; junction bases with no gene match: 12. The CDR3 runs 17 residues. Germline CDR1 is LNHDA and CDR2 is SQIVND (reference sequence). The TCR comes from a female donor with multiple sclerosis, enrolled in a pregnancy study. The specimen comprised peripheral blood, sampled in the third trimester of pregnancy. V usage is TRBV19 and J usage is TRBJ2-1, with 8 bases lining up with TRBD2. In DNA, the CDR3 is TGTGCCAGTAGTATAAGCGCCACTAGCGGTCGATTCAATGAGCAGTTCTTC. Amino acid sequence: CASSISATSGRFNEQFF. The whole variable domain, remainder taken from reference TRBV19 and TRBJ2-1, is DGGITQSPKYLFRKEGQNVTLSCEQNLNHDAMYWYRQDPGQGLRLIYYSQIVNDFQKGDIAEGYSVSREKKESFPLTVTSAQKNPTAFYLCASSISATSGRFNEQFFGPGTRLTVL.